The sequence of this T cell receptor beta chain was determined in a study of shared clonotypes between healthy human individuals. Germline CDR1 reads MNHNY; CDR2 reads SVGAGI (reference sequence). V lost 7 bases to trimming and J lost 1 base; unmatched junction nucleotides: 10. CDR3 length equals 16 residues. Original processing notes: ImmunoSEQ output held junction-only sequences without quality scores, so filtering differed. Generated by immunoSEQ multiplex PCR, the TCRdb table keeps only in-frame clones and is missing some. D and trimming were read from the DNA, whereas the V and J calls and clone size are those reported in that table. The sample holds about half a million clones, over 75% seen once.

Sample: PBMCs. The receptor comes from a middle-aged woman in good health. Some clones in this sample may be carry-over from other donors' samples. The chain joins TRBV6-6 to TRBJ1-5; 7 bases map to TRBD1. CDR3 amino acids: CASTPRGQISNQPQHF. The CDR3 DNA reads as TGTGCCAGCACCCCAAGGGGACAGATCAGCAATCAGCCCCAGCATTTT.